In its sample, the clone carrying this T cell receptor beta chain was seen a few times. The antigen remains unidentified. Clones were read by immunoSEQ multiplex PCR, and TCRdb kept only the in-frame ones, dropping some. This table holds roughly 77,000 clones, over 90% found once. Time point defined: newly diagnosed, previously untreated cHL patient sample. The data originate from a study of PD-1 blockade in classical Hodgkin lymphoma. This CDR3 region has 14 residues. The V gene lost 3 bases and the J gene lost 2 bases, with 11 bases spanning the gap. From germline, CDR1 is MNHNS and CDR2 SASEGT. Study conclusions and caveats: Differences between repertoires have undefined causes, possibly disease activity or prior therapy.

The TCR was taken from a human donor with classical Hodgkin lymphoma. Sample: peripheral blood mononuclear cells (PBMCs). The chain joins TRBV6-1 to TRBJ2-7, with D perhaps matching TRBD2 (5 bases). The CDR3 loop reads CASSDQRIPYEQYF. The CDR3, as DNA: TGTGCCAGCAGTGATCAGCGGATACCCTACGAGCAGTACTTC.